The 8 T cell receptor beta chains presented below share a single source sample, sequenced in a study of control samples from healthy donors and cancer patients. Here immunoSEQ multiplex PCR was the method, and the copy in TCRdb shows in-frame clones only, minus some. The table shows roughly 190,000 clones, with approximately 90% occurring only once. Sequencing used blood. The receptors here all came from a man younger than 40 in good health.

The rearrangement joins TRBV11-2 to TRBJ1-1, with a tentative D call TRBD1 (5 bases). This CDR3 is 18 amino acids long. Germline values: CDR1 SGHAT, CDR2 FQNNGV. Trimming took 1 base from V and 2 from J, leaving 20 bases between them. This CDR3 is CASSLGRGGLTVNTEAFF. The CDR3 nucleotides are TGTGCCAGCAGCTTAGGGAGGGGTGGCCTCACGGTAAACACTGAAGCTTTCTTT.

The rearrangement uses TRBV12-1 and TRBJ2-2; the DNA was not used to check the table's D call, TRBD1. TRBV12-1 represents a pseudogene. The CDR3 contains 17 residues. CDR3 region: CASSFPGTGGASGELFF. As DNA, the CDR3 is TGTGCCAGCAGCTTTCCAGGGACAGGGGGCGCGTCCGGGGAGCTGTTTTTT.

The chain combines TRBV10-1 with TRBJ2-3, with 12 bases identical to TRBD2. This CDR3 is 18 amino acids long. Germline V lookup: CDR1 WNHNN, CDR2 SYGVQD (reference sequence). The junction had 9 bases not matched to a gene; V was cut back by 3 bases and J by 2 bases. This chain's CDR3 is CASSETSGGRRDTDTQYF. The DNA of the CDR3 is TGCGCCAGCAGTGAAACTAGCGGGGGGCGACGGGACACAGATACGCAGTATTTT.

The chain uses TRBV6-5 and TRBJ2-7, with TRBD1 as a possible D gene (5 bases). Looked up from germline, CDR1 is MNHEY and CDR2 is SVGAGI. V was pared by 4 bases and J by 1 base, with 8 bases between. This CDR3 is built from 13 residues. DNA of the CDR3: TGTGCCAGCAGTTTGGGGCTTTCCTACGAGCAGTACTTC. This sequence encodes CASSLGLSYEQYF.

The chain has TRBV5-1 and TRBJ1-2; D gene ambiguous. V was trimmed by 7 bases and J by 0 bases, leaving 13 bases between them. The CDR3 is 14 amino acids. Germline values: CDR1 SGHRS, CDR2 YFSETQ. The CDR3 reads CASREHITNYGYTF. The CDR3 bases are TGCGCCAGCCGGGAACACATTACTAACTATGGCTACACCTTC.

In this sample, this clone turned up once. The J gene is TRBJ1-2, the V gene TRBV4-1; D unclear. The V and J ends lost 0 bases and 10 bases respectively, with 18 bases between them. CDR1 MGHRA and CDR2 YSYEKL come from the germline V gene. CDR3 length: 15 amino acids. CDR3 sequence (DNA): TGCGCCAGCAGCCAAGAGTCGGTCGGTCCTATAGACTACACCTTC. This encodes CASSQESVGPIDYTF.

A single count supports this clone. The rearrangement links TRBV6-5 to TRBJ1-4, with 7 bases identical to TRBD1. Germline CDR1 and CDR2: MNHEY and SVGAGI. Losses at the gene ends were 5 bases for V and 8 bases for J; bases not matched to a gene: 11. This CDR3 region has 15 residues. CDR3 DNA: TGTGCCAGCAGTCAATCGACAGGGCCTCAAGAAAAACTGTTTTTT. It yields the protein CASSQSTGPQEKLFF.

The chain is built from TRBV18 and TRBJ2-7; D unresolved. The CDR3 extends over 14 amino acids. Germline assignment: CDR1 KGHSH and CDR2 LQKENI. Trimming removed 3 bases at V and 7 bases at J, with 16 bases between. CDR3: CASSPGLLVGEQYF. In DNA, the CDR3 is TGTGCCAGCTCACCCGGTCTCCTAGTGGGAGAGCAGTACTTC. The variable domain in full, completed from reference TRBV18 and TRBJ2-7, reads NAGVMQNPRHLVRRRGQEARLRCSPMKGHSHVYWYRQLPEEGLKFMVYLQKENIIDESGMPKERFSAEFPKEGPSILRIQQVVRGDSAAYFCASSPGLLVGEQYFGPGTRLTVT.